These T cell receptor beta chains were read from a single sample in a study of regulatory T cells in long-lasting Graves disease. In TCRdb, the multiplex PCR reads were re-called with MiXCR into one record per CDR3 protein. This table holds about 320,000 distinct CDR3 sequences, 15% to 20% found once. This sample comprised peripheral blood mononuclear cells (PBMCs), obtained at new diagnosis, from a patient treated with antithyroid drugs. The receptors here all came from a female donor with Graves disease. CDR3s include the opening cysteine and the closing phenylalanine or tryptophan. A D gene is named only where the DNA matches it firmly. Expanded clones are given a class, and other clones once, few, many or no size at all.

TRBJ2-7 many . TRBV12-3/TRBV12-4 TGTGCCAGCAGCAATGACAGGAAATCCTACGAGCAGTACTTC CASSNDRKSYEQYF
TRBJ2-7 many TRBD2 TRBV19 TGTGCCAGTAGTGTCACTAGCGGGCCTCCGTTAGGCTACGAGCAGTACTTC CASSVTSGPPLGYEQYF
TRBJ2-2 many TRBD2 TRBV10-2 TGCGCCAGCAGCGCGACTAGCGGGAGGATGTCCGGGGAGCTGTTTTTT CASSATSGRMSGELFF
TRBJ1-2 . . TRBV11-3 TGTGCCAGCAGCTTAGCCGGTCGAATGCCCACGGACTATGGCTACACCTTC CASSLAGRMPTDYGYTF
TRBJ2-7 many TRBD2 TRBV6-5 TGTGCCAGCAGTTATCGCCTAGAGGCTAGCGGGACTACCTACGAGCAGTACTTC CASSYRLEASGTTYEQYF
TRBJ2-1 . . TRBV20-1 TGCAGTGCCTCTAGGTTAAGCTCCTACAATGAGCAGTTCTTC CSASRLSSYNEQFF
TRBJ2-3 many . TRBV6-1 TGTGCCAGCAGTGAGGACGTTTGGGGAGCGCAGTATTTT CASSEDVWGAQYF
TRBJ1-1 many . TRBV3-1 TGTGCCAGCAGCCAAGCGTCCTGGGCCACTGAAGCTTTCTTT CASSQASWATEAFF
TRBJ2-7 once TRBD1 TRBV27 TGTGCCAGCAGTTCCGGACAGGGGGCGACCTACGAGCAGTACTTC CASSSGQGATYEQYF
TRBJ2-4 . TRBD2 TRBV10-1 TGCGCCAGCAGTGAGCTGCTGCCTAGCGGCCTTTTAGCCAAAAACATTCAGTACTTC CASSELLPSGLLAKNIQYF
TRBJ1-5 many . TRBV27 TGTGCCAGCAGTTTATCCTCCGGGGAGTACAATCAGCCCCAGCATTTT CASSLSSGEYNQPQHF
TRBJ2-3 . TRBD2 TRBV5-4 TGTGCCAGCAAGCGTGAGCGGGAGGGGTCAGATACGCAGTATTTT CASKREREGSDTQYF
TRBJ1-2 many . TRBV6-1 TGTGCCAGCAGTGTAGGGGGGAACTATGGCTACACCTTC CASSVGGNYGYTF
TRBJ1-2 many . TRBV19 TGTGCCAGTAGTATCAGGGACCACTATGGCTACACCTTC CASSIRDHYGYTF
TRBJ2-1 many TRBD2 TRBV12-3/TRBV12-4 TGTGCCAGCAGTTTTATCTCGGGAGGAGCCAATGAGCAGTTCTTC CASSFISGGANEQFF
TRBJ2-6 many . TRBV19 TGTGCCAGTAGTATTTGGCGCGCTGGGGCCAACGTCCTGACTTTC CASSIWRAGANVLTF
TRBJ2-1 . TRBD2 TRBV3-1 TGTGCCAGCAGCCAAGAAGCGGGAGACAATGAGCAGTTCTTC CASSQEAGDNEQFF
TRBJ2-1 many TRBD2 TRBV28 TGTGCCAGCAGTTTTGCGGGAGGGTTTGGTGAGCAGTTCTTC CASSFAGGFGEQFF
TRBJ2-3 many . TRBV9 TGTGCCAGCAGCCCCCGATTTCTGATTGGGTCTAGCACAGATACGCAGTATTTT CASSPRFLIGSSTDTQYF
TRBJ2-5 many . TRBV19 TGTGCCAGTAGTATAACCGCAGTAGAGACCCAGTACTTC CASSITAVETQYF
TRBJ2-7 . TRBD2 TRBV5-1 TGCGCCAGCAGCTTGACTAGCGGGGGGGCCTACGAGCAGTACTTC CASSLTSGGAYEQYF
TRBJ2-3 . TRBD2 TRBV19 TGTGCCAGTAGTGCCCCGGGACTAGCGGGGTACACAGATACGCAGTATTTT CASSAPGLAGYTDTQYF
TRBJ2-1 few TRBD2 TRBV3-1 TGTGCCAGCAGCGTCCTAGGAGCGGGAGGACCCTACAATGAGCAGTTCTTC CASSVLGAGGPYNEQFF
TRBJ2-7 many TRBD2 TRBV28 TGTGCCAGCAGTTTATCGATAGTGGGAGGGGAGCGGTACGAGCAGTACTTC CASSLSIVGGERYEQYF
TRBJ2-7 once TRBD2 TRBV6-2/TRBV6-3 TGTGCCAGCAGTCCGGGACTAGCGGGAGAAGGAGAGCAGTACTTC CASSPGLAGEGEQYF
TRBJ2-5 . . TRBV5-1 TGCGCCAGCAGCTATCCAGGGCTCATAGGTGGGACCCAGTACTTC CASSYPGLIGGTQYF
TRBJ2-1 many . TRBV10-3 TGTGCCATCAGATACACAGTCGGGCAGAATACCTACAATGAGCAGTTCTTC CAIRYTVGQNTYNEQFF
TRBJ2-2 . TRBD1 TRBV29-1 TGCAGCGTTGGGGACAGGGGGCACGGGGAGCTGTTTTTT CSVGDRGHGELFF
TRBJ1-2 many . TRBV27 TGTGCCAGCAGTTTATCGGGGGAAGGGGGCTACACCTTC CASSLSGEGGYTF
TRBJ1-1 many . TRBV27 TGTGCCACCAACCCAACTAGGGTGATGAGGATCACTGAAGCTTTCTTT CATNPTRVMRITEAFF
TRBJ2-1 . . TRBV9 TGTGCCAGCAGCGTAGGGGTGTCGCGGGAGCAGTTCTTC CASSVGVSREQFF
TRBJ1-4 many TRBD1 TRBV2 TGTGCCAGCAGTGAAAGGGGGCGGAATGAAAAACTGTTTTTT CASSERGRNEKLFF
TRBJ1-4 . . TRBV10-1 TGCGCCACCGGTCGGTCAACTAATGAAAAACTGTTTTTT CATGRSTNEKLFF
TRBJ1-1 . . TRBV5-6 TGTGCCAGCAGCCCGATTGGTACAGCGGGGATGAACACTGAAGCTTTCTTT CASSPIGTAGMNTEAFF
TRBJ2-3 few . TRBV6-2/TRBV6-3 TGTGCCAGCAGTTACTCTCCCCCCGGGGCAGATACGCAGTATTTT CASSYSPPGADTQYF
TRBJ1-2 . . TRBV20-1 TGCAGTGCTAGTGAAGGAACAAACTATGGCTACACCTTC CSASEGTNYGYTF
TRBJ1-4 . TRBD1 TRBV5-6 TGTGCCAGCAGCACAGACAGGGTTTCTAATGAAAAACTGTTTTTT CASSTDRVSNEKLFF
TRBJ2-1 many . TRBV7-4 TGTGCCAGCAGCTCCCAGACGGCCTCCTACAATGAGCAGTTCTTC CASSSQTASYNEQFF
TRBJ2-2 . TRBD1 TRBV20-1 TGCAGTGCTAGAGAGGACAGGGGGCGAACCGGGGAGCTGTTTTTT CSAREDRGRTGELFF
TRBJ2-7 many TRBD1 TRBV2 TGTGCCAGCAGTTACTCACGGGGACAGGTTTCCTCCAGGGACGAGCAGTACTTC CASSYSRGQVSSRDEQYF
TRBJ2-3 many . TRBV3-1 TGTGCCAGCAGCCGGCGGACAGCCATAGATACGCAGTATTTT CASSRRTAIDTQYF
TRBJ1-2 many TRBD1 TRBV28 TGTGCCAGCAGTGATCAGGGGGCGCGGCTTGGCTACACCTTC CASSDQGARLGYTF
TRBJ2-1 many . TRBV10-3 TGTGCCATCAGTGAGCCCAATGAGCAGTTCTTC CAISEPNEQFF
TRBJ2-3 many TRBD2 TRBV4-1 TGCGCCAGCAGCCAAGAAACTAGCGGGACCACAGATACGCAGTATTTT CASSQETSGTTDTQYF
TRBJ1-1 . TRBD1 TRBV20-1 TGCAGTGCTAGAGTACCTCGGGACAGGGGTTCCACTGAAGCTTTCTTT CSARVPRDRGSTEAFF
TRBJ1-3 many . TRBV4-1 TGCGCCAGCAGCAATTCACAGGGACCAGGAAACACCATATATTTT CASSNSQGPGNTIYF
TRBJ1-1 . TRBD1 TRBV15 TGTGCCACCAGCAGGGGTCAGGGGGGCATGAACACTGAAGCTTTCTTT CATSRGQGGMNTEAFF
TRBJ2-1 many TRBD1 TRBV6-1 TGTGCCAGCAGTGAAGGGAGGCTAACTACGGACAGGAACTACAATGAGCAGTTCTTC CASSEGRLTTDRNYNEQFF
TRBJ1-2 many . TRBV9 TGTGCCAGCACCTTAGTGGAGGGCGGGGGCTACACCTTC CASTLVEGGGYTF
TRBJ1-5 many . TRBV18 TGTGCCAGCTCACCGGCCAACGGGCCCCAGCATTTT CASSPANGPQHF
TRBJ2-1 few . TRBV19 TGTGCCAGTAGTATAGAGGGGGGGCCCTTCTACAATGAGCAGTTCTTC CASSIEGGPFYNEQFF
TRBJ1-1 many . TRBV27 TGTGCCAGCAGTCAGGGCTTCGGGGGAGGGGAAGCTTTCTTT CASSQGFGGGEAFF
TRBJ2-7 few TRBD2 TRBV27 TGTGCCAGCCTGCCCCTACTAGCGGGAGGGCCCTACGAGCAGTACTTC CASLPLLAGGPYEQYF